This record looks at one T cell receptor (beta chain) sequence and its context. The data belong to a study of blood T cell repertoires in COVID-19. Per the original methods: Estimation of nucleated cell counts was performed using reference gene primer amplification. The data were produced by immunoSEQ multiplex PCR, yet TCRdb's version contains in-frame clones alone and is incomplete. The DNA gave D and trimming, while V, J and clone size come from that table. The sample holds fewer than 300,000 clones; approximately 90% are singletons and the top ten take roughly 2.3%. Germline CDR1 SGDLS, CDR2 YYNGEE. The V end lost 2 bases, the J end lost 1 base, and 10 bases lay between the germline ends. The CDR3 length is 15 residues.

The TCR was taken from a woman in her twenties or thirties with COVID-19, enrolled during active disease. The gene calls are TRBV9 and TRBJ2-1; possibly TRBD2 for D (5 bases). Sequences were obtained from peripheral blood. Here the CDR3 DNA reads TGTGCCAGCAGCGTGCTAGCTATGTCCTACAATGAGCAGTTCTTC. Residues: CASSVLAMSYNEQFF.